The clone carrying this T cell receptor (beta chain) was found a few times. Original processing methods: Reference gene primers were amplified, and this amplification served to estimate nucleated cell counts. Repertoires were generated with immunoSEQ multiplex PCR, while TCRdb's copy carries only in-frame clones and drops some. The D gene and trimming were derived from the DNA, and the V and J assignments and clone size from that table. The sample holds 100,000 to 150,000 clones; about 80% are singletons and the top ten take around a quarter. Per the germline V gene, CDR1 is MNHEY and CDR2 is SMNVEV (reference sequence). The CDR3 is made up of 15 amino acids. J lost 2 bases, V lost 6 bases, and 6 bases had no gene match. These data belong to a study of blood T cell repertoires in COVID-19. About the research overall: Acute-phase and convalescent COVID-19 samples originated in the United States, Italy and Spain. In each case, the material was cDNA or gDNA derived from T cells, B-cell-depleted T cells, or PBMCs.

The specimen was peripheral blood. This clonotype was sampled from a human donor in a cohort sampled during active COVID-19. This rearrangement joins TRBV27 to TRBJ2-7; 11 bases are a match to TRBD1. CDR3 nucleotide sequence: TGTGCCAGCAGGTCTCCGGGACAGGGGGCCTACGAGCAGTACTTC. Translation: CASRSPGQGAYEQYF.